There are a few counts of the clone carrying this TCR beta chain. Its specificity is unknown. Sorting with CD45RO/CCR7/CD25/CD127/CD95/CD27 yielded naive, central memory, regulatory and stem-like memory CD4+ cells. The entry originates in a study of beta chain features in type 1 diabetes. Investigators reverse transcribed all isolated RNA, so they sequenced expressed TCRB transcripts. Each sample of naive, central memory or regulatory T cells had, on average, about 3.5 million reads. Generated by immunoSEQ multiplex PCR, the TCRdb table keeps only in-frame clones and is missing some. The sample includes 810,000 or so clones, roughly 15% seen only once; the top ten take around 0.02%. Study outcomes and limitations: Shorter TCRB CDR3s, moderately but significantly so, marked every one of the four CD4+ subsets in Type 1 diabetes patients. Whether HLA type affects TCRB rearrangement stayed undetermined in the present work.

This CDR3 comprises 15 residues. In germline, CDR1 is LGHNT, CDR2 FRNRAP. J was trimmed by 4 bases and V by 6 bases; bases with no gene match: 7. The sample was naive CD4+ T cells from blood. This chain joins TRBV12-5 and TRBJ2-1; 9 nucleotides match TRBD2. This TCR came from a woman aged 18-29 years in good health. CDR3 nucleotides: TGTGCTAGTGGCCTCACGGCGGGGGGGTACAATGAGCAGTTCTTC. Encoded protein: CASGLTAGGYNEQFF.